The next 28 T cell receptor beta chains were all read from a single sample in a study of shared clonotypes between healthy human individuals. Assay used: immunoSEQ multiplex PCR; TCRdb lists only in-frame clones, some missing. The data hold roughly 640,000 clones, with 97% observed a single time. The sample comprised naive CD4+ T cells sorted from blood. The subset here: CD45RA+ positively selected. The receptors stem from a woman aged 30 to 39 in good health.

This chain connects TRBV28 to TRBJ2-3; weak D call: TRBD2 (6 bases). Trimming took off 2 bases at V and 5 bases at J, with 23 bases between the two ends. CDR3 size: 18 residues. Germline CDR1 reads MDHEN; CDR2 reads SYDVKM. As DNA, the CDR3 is TGTGCCAGCAGTTTAAGGTTTCGGGCGGGACCCAATGGAGATACGCAGTATTTT. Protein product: CASSLRFRAGPNGDTQYF. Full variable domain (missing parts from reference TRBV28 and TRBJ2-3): DVKVTQSSRYLVKRTGEKVFLECVQDMDHENMFWYRQDPGLGLRLIYFSYDVKMKEKGDIPEGYSVSREKKERFSLILESASTNQTSMYLCASSLRFRAGPNGDTQYFGPGTRLTVL.

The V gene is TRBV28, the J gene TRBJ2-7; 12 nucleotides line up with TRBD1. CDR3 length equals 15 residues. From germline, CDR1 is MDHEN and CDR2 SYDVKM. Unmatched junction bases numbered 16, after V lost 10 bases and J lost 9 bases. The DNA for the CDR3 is TGTGCCACCGGAGCCTCTAGGGACAGGGGGCTCGGGCAGTACTTC. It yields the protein CATGASRDRGLGQYF.

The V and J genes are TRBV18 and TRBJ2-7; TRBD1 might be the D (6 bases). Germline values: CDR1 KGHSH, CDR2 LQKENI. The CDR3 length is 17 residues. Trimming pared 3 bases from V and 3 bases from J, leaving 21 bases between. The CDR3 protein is CASSPPEWAGVDYEQYF. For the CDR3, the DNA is TGTGCCAGCTCACCCCCTGAATGGGCAGGGGTAGACTACGAGCAGTACTTC.

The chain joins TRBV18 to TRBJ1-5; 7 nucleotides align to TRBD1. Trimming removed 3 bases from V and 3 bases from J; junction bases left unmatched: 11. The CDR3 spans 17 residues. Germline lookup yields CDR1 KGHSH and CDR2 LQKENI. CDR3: CASSPNPPGTDNQPQHF. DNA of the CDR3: TGTGCCAGCTCACCTAACCCTCCCGGGACAGACAATCAGCCCCAGCATTTT.

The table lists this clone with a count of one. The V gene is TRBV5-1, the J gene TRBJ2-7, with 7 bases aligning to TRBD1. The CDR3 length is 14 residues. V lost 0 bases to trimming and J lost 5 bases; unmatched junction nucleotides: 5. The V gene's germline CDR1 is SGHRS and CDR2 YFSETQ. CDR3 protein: CASSLGTGRDEQYF. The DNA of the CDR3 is TGCGCCAGCAGCTTGGGGACAGGCCGGGACGAGCAGTACTTC.

DNA of the CDR3: TGTGCCAGCAGTGAACCGAGCGGGAGGGCCCGGGAGACCCAGTACTTC. This encodes CASSEPSGRARETQYF. The chain employs TRBV2 and TRBJ2-5, with 10 bases matching TRBD2. V lost 2 bases and J lost 5; bases outside the gene matches: 8. The V gene's germline CDR1 is SNHLY and CDR2 FYNNEI. The CDR3 runs 16 residues.

The CDR3 loop reads CASSLAPLAANEQFF. The CDR3 DNA is TGTGCCAGCAGTTTAGCTCCGCTAGCGGCGAATGAGCAGTTCTTC. V and J are TRBV28 and TRBJ2-1, with 7 positions matching TRBD2. The V gene end was trimmed by 2 bases and the J gene end by 7 bases; junction bases not matched to a gene: 8. This CDR3 has 15 residues. Germline CDR1 and CDR2: MDHEN and SYDVKM.

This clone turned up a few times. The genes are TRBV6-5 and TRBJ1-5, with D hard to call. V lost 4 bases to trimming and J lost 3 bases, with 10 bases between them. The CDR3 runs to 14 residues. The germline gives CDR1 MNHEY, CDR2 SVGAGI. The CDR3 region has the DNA TGTGCCAGCAGTTCCCAGGATTCCAATCAGCCCCAGCATTTT. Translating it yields CASSSQDSNQPQHF.

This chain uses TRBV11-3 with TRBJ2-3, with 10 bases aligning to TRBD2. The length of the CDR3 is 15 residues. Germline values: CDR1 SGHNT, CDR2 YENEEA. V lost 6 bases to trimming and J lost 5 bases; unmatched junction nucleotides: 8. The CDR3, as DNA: TGTGCCAGCAGTTATCTAGCGGGAGCTGAAGATACGCAGTATTTT. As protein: CASSYLAGAEDTQYF.

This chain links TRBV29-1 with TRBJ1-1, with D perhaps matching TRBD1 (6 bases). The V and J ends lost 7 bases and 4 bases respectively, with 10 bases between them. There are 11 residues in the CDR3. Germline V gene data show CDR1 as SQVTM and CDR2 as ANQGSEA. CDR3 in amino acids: CSGGGPTEAFF. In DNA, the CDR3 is TGCAGCGGGGGGGGCCCCACTGAAGCTTTCTTT.

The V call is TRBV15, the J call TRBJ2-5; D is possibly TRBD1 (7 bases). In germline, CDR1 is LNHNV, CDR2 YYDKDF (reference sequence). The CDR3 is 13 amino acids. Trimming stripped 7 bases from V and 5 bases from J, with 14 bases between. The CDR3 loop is CATTTQGRETQYF. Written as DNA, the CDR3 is TGTGCCACCACCACACAGGGGAGGGAGACCCAGTACTTC.

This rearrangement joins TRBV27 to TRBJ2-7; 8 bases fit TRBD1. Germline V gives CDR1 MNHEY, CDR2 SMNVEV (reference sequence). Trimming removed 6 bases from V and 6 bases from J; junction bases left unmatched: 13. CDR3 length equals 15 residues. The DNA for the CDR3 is TGTGCCAGCAGCCGTCCCGGGACAGGTAAAGGCGAGCAGTACTTC. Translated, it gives CASSRPGTGKGEQYF.

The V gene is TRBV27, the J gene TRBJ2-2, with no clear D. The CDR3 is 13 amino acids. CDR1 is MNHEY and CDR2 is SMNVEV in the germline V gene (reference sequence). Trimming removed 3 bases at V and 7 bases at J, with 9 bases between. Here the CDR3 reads CASSFQRIGELFF. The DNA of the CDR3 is TGTGCCAGCAGTTTTCAAAGGATCGGGGAGCTGTTTTTT.

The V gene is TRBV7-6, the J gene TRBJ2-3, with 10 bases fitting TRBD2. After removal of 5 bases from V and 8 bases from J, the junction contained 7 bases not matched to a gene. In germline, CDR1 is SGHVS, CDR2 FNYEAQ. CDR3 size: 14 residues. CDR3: CASSPSGSMVTQYF. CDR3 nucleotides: TGTGCCAGCAGCCCTAGCGGGAGTATGGTTACGCAGTATTTT.

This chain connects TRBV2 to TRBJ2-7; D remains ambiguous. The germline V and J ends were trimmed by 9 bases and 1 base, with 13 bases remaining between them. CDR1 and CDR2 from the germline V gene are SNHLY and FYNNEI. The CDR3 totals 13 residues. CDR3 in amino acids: CARGGRMSYEQYF. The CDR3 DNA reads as TGTGCCAGGGGCGGCAGGATGTCCTACGAGCAGTACTTC.

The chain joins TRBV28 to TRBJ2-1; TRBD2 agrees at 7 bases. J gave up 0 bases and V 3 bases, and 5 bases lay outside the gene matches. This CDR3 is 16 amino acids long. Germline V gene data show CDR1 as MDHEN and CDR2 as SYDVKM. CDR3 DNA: TGTGCCAGCAGTTTTAGTCCTAGCGGCTCCTACAATGAGCAGTTCTTC. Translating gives CASSFSPSGSYNEQFF.

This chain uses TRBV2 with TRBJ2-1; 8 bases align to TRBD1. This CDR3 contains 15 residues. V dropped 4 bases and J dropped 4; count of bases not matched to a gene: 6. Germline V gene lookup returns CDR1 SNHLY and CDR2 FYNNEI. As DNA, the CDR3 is TGTGCCAGCAGTGGGCAGGGGGCCCTTTACAATGAGCAGTTCTTC. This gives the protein CASSGQGALYNEQFF.

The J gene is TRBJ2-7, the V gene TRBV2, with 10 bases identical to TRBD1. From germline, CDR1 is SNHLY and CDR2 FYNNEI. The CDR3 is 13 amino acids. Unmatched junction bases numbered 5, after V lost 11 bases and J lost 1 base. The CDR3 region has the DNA TGTGCCGGGGGGGGACAGGGGTCCTACGAGCAGTACTTC. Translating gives CAGGGQGSYEQYF.

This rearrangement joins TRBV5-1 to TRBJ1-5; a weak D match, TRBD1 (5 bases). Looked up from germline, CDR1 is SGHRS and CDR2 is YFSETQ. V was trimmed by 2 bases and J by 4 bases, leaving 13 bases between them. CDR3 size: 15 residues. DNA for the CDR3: TGCGCCAGCAGCTTTTCGGGGCAGCAAAATCAGCCCCAGCATTTT. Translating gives CASSFSGQQNQPQHF.

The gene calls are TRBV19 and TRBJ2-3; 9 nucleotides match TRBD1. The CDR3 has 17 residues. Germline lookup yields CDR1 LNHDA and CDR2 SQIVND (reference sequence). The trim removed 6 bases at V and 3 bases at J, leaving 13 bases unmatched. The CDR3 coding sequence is TGTGCCAGTAGCAGGTTACTGAGGACAGGGGTAACAGATACGCAGTATTTT. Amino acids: CASSRLLRTGVTDTQYF.

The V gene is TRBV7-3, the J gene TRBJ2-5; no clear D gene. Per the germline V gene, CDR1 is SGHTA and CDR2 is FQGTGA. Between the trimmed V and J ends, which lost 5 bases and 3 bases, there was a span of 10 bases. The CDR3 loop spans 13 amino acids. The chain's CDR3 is CASSLRPEETQYF. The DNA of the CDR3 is TGTGCCAGCAGCCTCAGGCCGGAAGAGACCCAGTACTTC.

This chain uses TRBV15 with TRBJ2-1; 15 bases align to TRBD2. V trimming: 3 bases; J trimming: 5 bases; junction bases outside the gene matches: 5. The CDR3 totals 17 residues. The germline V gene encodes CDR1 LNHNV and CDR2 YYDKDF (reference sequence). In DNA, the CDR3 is TGTGCCACCAGCAGGAGGACTAGCGGGAGGGAGCACAATGAGCAGTTCTTC. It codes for CATSRRTSGREHNEQFF. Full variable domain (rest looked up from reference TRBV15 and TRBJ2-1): DAMVIQNPRYQVTQFGKPVTLSCSQTLNHNVMYWYQQKSSQAPKLLFHYYDKDFNNEADTPDNFQSRRPNTSFCFLDIRSPGLGDTAMYLCATSRRTSGREHNEQFFGPGTRLTVL.

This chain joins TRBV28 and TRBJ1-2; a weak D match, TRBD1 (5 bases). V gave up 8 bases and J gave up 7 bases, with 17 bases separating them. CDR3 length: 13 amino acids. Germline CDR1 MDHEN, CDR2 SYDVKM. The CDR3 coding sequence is TGTGCCAGCGCCAACGGTTTCAGGGTTGGCTACACCTTC. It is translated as CASANGFRVGYTF.

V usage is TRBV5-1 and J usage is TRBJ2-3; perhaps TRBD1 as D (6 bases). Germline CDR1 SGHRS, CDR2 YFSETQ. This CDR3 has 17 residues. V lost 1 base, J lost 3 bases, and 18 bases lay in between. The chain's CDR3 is CASSLFGGTGTTDTQYF. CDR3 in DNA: TGCGCCAGCAGCTTGTTCGGCGGCACAGGGACGACAGATACGCAGTATTTT. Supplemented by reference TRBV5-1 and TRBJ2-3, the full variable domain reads KAGVTQTPRYLIKTRGQQVTLSCSPISGHRSVSWYQQTPGQGLQFLFEYFSETQRNKGNFPGRFSGRQFSNSRSEMNVSTLELGDSALYLCASSLFGGTGTTDTQYFGPGTRLTVL.

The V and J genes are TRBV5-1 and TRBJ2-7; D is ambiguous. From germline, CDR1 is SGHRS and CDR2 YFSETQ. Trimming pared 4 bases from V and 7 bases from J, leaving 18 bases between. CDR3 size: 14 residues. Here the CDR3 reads CASSRTDPSVEQYF. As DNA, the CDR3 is TGCGCCAGCAGCAGGACCGACCCCTCTGTGGAGCAGTACTTC.

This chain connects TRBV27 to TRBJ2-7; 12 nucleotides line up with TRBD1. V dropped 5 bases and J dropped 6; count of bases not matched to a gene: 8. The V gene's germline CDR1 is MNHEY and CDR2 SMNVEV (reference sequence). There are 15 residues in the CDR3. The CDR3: CASSISGTGGAEQYF. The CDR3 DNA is TGTGCCAGCAGTATCTCCGGGACAGGGGGCGCCGAGCAGTACTTC.

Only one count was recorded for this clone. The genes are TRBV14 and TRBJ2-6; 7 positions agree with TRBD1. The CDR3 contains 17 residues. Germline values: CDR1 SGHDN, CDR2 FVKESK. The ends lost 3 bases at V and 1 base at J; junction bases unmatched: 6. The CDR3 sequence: CASSHGFRGSGANVLTF. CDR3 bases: TGTGCCAGCAGCCACGGTTTCAGGGGGTCTGGGGCCAACGTCCTGACTTTC.

The DNA of the CDR3 is TGTGCCAGCACCAAAGCAGCTATCACTGAAGCTTTCTTT. Residues: CASTKAAITEAFF. This chain connects TRBV21-1 to TRBJ1-1. TRBV21-1 is a listed pseudogene. The CDR3 is 13 residues long.